The 25 T cell receptor beta chains in this list originate from one sample, sequenced in a study of T cell repertoires in cytomegalovirus infection. In TCRdb, the reads were re-called with MiXCR into one record per CDR3 protein. The sample holds about 140,000 distinct CDR3 sequences, 5.5% to 8% seen once. Sequenced input: PBMCs. The receptors shown here come from a human donor in good health (CMV status not recorded). Some clones in this sample may be carry-over from other donors' samples.

This clonotype was observed at least ten times. The chain joins TRBV19 to TRBJ1-1; 7 nucleotides align to TRBD1. The CDR3 length is 15 residues. Germline V gene sequence: CDR1 LNHDA, CDR2 SQIVND (reference sequence). The V gene end was trimmed by 3 bases and the J gene end by 0 bases; junction bases not matched to a gene: 4. CDR3 DNA: TGTGCCAGTAGTATGGCGGGACAGCTGAACACTGAAGCTTTCTTT. Amino acid sequence: CASSMAGQLNTEAFF.

This clonotype was seen many times. The chain is built from TRBV28 and TRBJ1-5; 9 bases fit TRBD1. The CDR3 is 15 residues long. Trimming at V came to 3 bases and at J to 6 bases, leaving 6 bases not matched to a gene. Germline V lookup: CDR1 MDHEN, CDR2 SYDVKM. The CDR3 reads CASSLDRGGFQPQHF. For the CDR3, the DNA is TGTGCCAGCAGTTTGGACAGGGGAGGCTTTCAGCCCCAGCATTTT.

The table lists this clonotype with many counts. The CDR3: CASSPGTPSNQPQHF. CDR3 DNA sequence: TGTGCCAGCAGCCCAGGGACACCTAGCAATCAGCCCCAGCATTTT. The chain uses TRBV7-2 and TRBJ1-5, with D possibly being TRBD1 (6 bases). Germline CDR1 is SGHTA and CDR2 is FQGNSA. The CDR3 runs to 15 residues. The ends were cut back, 5 bases at V and 0 bases at J, with 11 bases in the middle. The full variable domain, in which reference TRBV7-2 and TRBJ1-5 provide the parts outside the CDR3, is GAGVSQSPSNKVTEKGKDVELRCDPISGHTALYWYRQSLGQGLEFLIYFQGNSAPDKSGLPSDRFSAERTGGSVSTLTIQRTQQEDSAVYLCASSPGTPSNQPQHFGDGTRLSIL.

This clonotype showed up many times. V gene TRBV5-5 combines with J gene TRBJ2-5; tentatively, D is TRBD2 (5 bases). The CDR3 length is 13 residues. Trimming removed 5 bases from V and 5 bases from J, with 13 bases in between. CDR1 and CDR2 from the germline V gene are SGHKS and YYEKEE (reference sequence). This CDR3 reads CASSSGIVETQYF. The CDR3, as DNA: TGTGCCAGCAGTTCCGGGATCGTGGAGACCCAGTACTTC. The full variable domain, rest sourced from reference TRBV5-5 and TRBJ2-5, is DAGVTQSPTHLIKTRGQQVTLRCSPISGHKSVSWYQQVLGQGPQFIFQYYEKEERGRGNFPDRFSARQFPNYSSELNVNALLLGDSALYLCASSSGIVETQYFGPGTRLLVL.

This clonotype was seen ten or more times. The J gene is TRBJ2-3, the V gene TRBV7-2, with TRBD2 identical over 9 bases. This CDR3 comprises 16 residues. The germline V gene has CDR1 SGHTA and CDR2 FQGNSA. V dropped 6 bases and J dropped 2; count of bases not matched to a gene: 9. The CDR3 DNA follows: TGTGCCAGCAGACTACCCCTAGCGGGGAACACAGATACGCAGTATTTT. Encoded protein: CASRLPLAGNTDTQYF. The full variable domain, completed using reference TRBV7-2 and TRBJ2-3, is GAGVSQSPSNKVTEKGKDVELRCDPISGHTALYWYRQSLGQGLEFLIYFQGNSAPDKSGLPSDRFSAERTGGSVSTLTIQRTQQEDSAVYLCASRLPLAGNTDTQYFGPGTRLTVL.

This clonotype occurred many times. The chain combines TRBV28 with TRBJ2-7; D unclear. The CDR3 is 14 residues long. Germline-derived CDR1 and CDR2 are MDHEN and SYDVKM. V was pared by 5 bases and J by 6 bases, with 17 bases between. In DNA, the CDR3 is TGTGCCAGCAGTCATCCGGGTACAAATAGCGAGCAGTACTTC. Protein product: CASSHPGTNSEQYF.

This clonotype was recorded many times. The chain joins TRBV29-1 to TRBJ1-2; 8 nucleotides align to TRBD1. This CDR3 contains 13 residues. V lost 3 bases, J lost 4 bases, and 4 bases stayed unmatched. Looked up from germline, CDR1 is SQVTM and CDR2 is ANQGSEA. This CDR3 reads CSVDGQGVYGYTF. The CDR3 DNA is TGCAGCGTTGACGGACAGGGCGTCTATGGCTACACCTTC. The whole variable domain, filled in from reference TRBV29-1 and TRBJ1-2, reads SAVISQKPSRDICQRGTSLTIQCQVDSQVTMMFWYRQQPGQSLTLIATANQGSEATYESGFVIDKFPISRPNLTFSTLTVSNMSPEDSSIYLCSVDGQGVYGYTFGSGTRLTVV.

This clonotype was detected ten times or more. The genes are TRBV7-2 and TRBJ2-5, with 10 bases fitting TRBD2. The CDR3 sequence is 16 residues long. Trimming at V came to 5 bases and at J to 7 bases, leaving 13 bases not matched to a gene. Germline V gene sequence: CDR1 SGHTA, CDR2 FQGNSA. The CDR3 loop reads CASSPPGSGGTGTQYF. The CDR3 nucleotides are TGTGCCAGCAGCCCGCCCGGTAGCGGGGGGACGGGGACCCAGTACTTC.

This clonotype was counted at least ten times. The V and J genes are TRBV24-1 and TRBJ2-2; tentative D call: TRBD1 (6 bases). V lost 4 bases to trimming and J lost 6 bases, with 11 bases between them. Germline assignment: CDR1 KGHDR and CDR2 SFDVKD. The CDR3 sequence is 14 residues long. The CDR3 is CATSETRGAGELFF. The DNA of the CDR3 is TGTGCCACCAGTGAAACCAGGGGAGCCGGGGAGCTGTTTTTT.

CDR3 nucleotide sequence: TGTGCCAGCAGCCCTCCGGGGGACTTGAATGAAAAACTGTTTTTT. Translating gives CASSPPGDLNEKLFF. The chain employs TRBV7-2 and TRBJ1-4; D is perhaps TRBD1 (5 bases). The CDR3 extends over 15 amino acids. Trimming removed 5 bases from V and 5 bases from J, with 15 bases in between. The germline gives CDR1 SGHTA, CDR2 FQGNSA.

This clonotype showed up many times. This rearrangement joins TRBV2 to TRBJ1-1; TRBD1 might be the D (6 bases). The CDR3 extends over 14 amino acids. V lost 4 bases to trimming and J lost 5 bases, with 14 bases between them. Germline CDR1 and CDR2: SNHLY and FYNNEI. The chain's CDR3 is CASSVLGAGTEAFF. CDR3 sequence (DNA): TGTGCCAGCAGTGTTTTGGGGGCTGGTACTGAAGCTTTCTTT.

This clonotype has a count of ten or more. V usage is TRBV7-4 and J usage is TRBJ2-1, with 9 bases lining up with TRBD2. There are 17 residues in the CDR3. Germline CDR1 and CDR2: SGHVT and SQSDAQ. J gave up 5 bases and V 5 bases, and 13 bases lay outside the gene matches. The DNA of the CDR3 is TGTGCCAGCAGCCATAGCGGGGGCGCTCCATTAAACAATGAGCAGTTCTTC. Protein product: CASSHSGGAPLNNEQFF. Supplemented by reference TRBV7-4 and TRBJ2-1, the full variable domain reads GAGVSQSPRYKVAKRGRDVALRCDSISGHVTLYWYRQTLGQGSEVLTYSQSDAQRDKSGRPSGRFSAERPERSVSTLKIQRTEQGDSAVYLCASSHSGGAPLNNEQFFGPGTRLTVL.

Only a few counts were recorded for this clonotype. The chain couples TRBV7-2 to TRBJ2-7, with D hard to call. This CDR3 contains 15 residues. The germline V gene has CDR1 SGHTA and CDR2 FQGNSA. V was shortened by 1 base and J by 2 bases, with 12 bases between the two germline ends. CDR3 protein: CASSLDNYKTYEQYF. CDR3 DNA sequence: TGTGCCAGCAGCTTAGATAACTACAAGACCTACGAGCAGTACTTC.

There are many counts of this clonotype. The rearrangement links TRBV9 to TRBJ1-6; D call uncertain. CDR3 length equals 13 residues. Trimming stripped 3 bases from V and 0 bases from J, with 1 base between. Germline V gene sequence: CDR1 SGDLS, CDR2 YYNGEE. The CDR3 region is CASSGSYNSPLHF. In DNA, the CDR3 is TGTGCCAGCAGCGGCTCCTATAATTCACCCCTCCACTTT.

This clonotype was detected ten times or more. The chain has TRBV7-2 and TRBJ2-1, with TRBD2 matching 11 bases. The CDR3 sequence is 15 residues long. Germline V lookup: CDR1 SGHTA, CDR2 FQGNSA. V dropped 5 bases and J dropped 4; count of bases not matched to a gene: 4. In DNA, the CDR3 is TGTGCCAGCAGCAGACTAGCGGGGAAGTACAATGAGCAGTTCTTC. It encodes CASSRLAGKYNEQFF.

This clonotype was counted many times. This sequence joins TRBV15 and TRBJ1-1; unclear D gene. V was pared by 0 bases and J by 6 bases, with 8 bases between. Germline CDR1 reads LNHNV; CDR2 reads YYDKDF (reference sequence). The CDR3 sequence is 13 residues long. CDR3 sequence: CATSRDLTSEAFF. CDR3 in DNA: TGTGCCACCAGCAGAGATTTGACGTCTGAAGCTTTCTTT. The full variable domain, completed using reference TRBV15 and TRBJ1-1, is DAMVIQNPRYQVTQFGKPVTLSCSQTLNHNVMYWYQQKSSQAPKLLFHYYDKDFNNEADTPDNFQSRRPNTSFCFLDIRSPGLGDTAMYLCATSRDLTSEAFFGQGTRLTVV.

This clonotype was seen ten or more times. The CDR3 DNA reads TGTGCCAGCGAGAGCCCACAGGGAAGGGGGAACACTGAAGCTTTCTTT. Protein sequence: CASESPQGRGNTEAFF. The J gene is TRBJ1-1, the V gene TRBV28; D is perhaps TRBD1 (6 bases). CDR3 length: 16 amino acids. CDR1 is MDHEN and CDR2 is SYDVKM in the germline V gene. V gave up 8 bases and J gave up 1 base, with 20 bases separating them.

CDR3 sequence (DNA): TGTGCCAGCAGCTTGGGGACGGCCCTGGACCAAGAGACCCAGTACTTC. Protein product: CASSLGTALDQETQYF. This chain links TRBV5-5 with TRBJ2-5; D is unresolved. This CDR3 is 16 amino acids long. Trimming left V 0 bases short and J 0 bases short, with 12 bases between. In germline, CDR1 is SGHKS, CDR2 YYEKEE (reference sequence).

The sample holds a few counts of this clonotype. The chain carries TRBV28 and TRBJ1-2; maybe TRBD1 (5 bases). This CDR3 is 14 amino acids long. Per the germline V gene, CDR1 is MDHEN and CDR2 is SYDVKM. Trimming took off 6 bases at V and 13 bases at J, with 24 bases between the two ends. In nucleotides, the CDR3 is TGTGCCAGCAGCCCCCGGGAGGTGGGACTTAGCTTCACCTTC. This codes for CASSPREVGLSFTF.

This chain uses TRBV11-2 with TRBJ2-6; the D gene is possibly TRBD1 (6 bases). Germline loops: CDR1 SGHAT, CDR2 FQNNGV. The germline V and J ends were trimmed by 5 bases and 2 bases, with 13 bases remaining between them. This CDR3 spans 16 amino acids. The CDR3 is CASSHHGGTGANVLTF. CDR3 DNA: TGTGCCAGCAGCCATCATGGGGGCACTGGGGCCAACGTCCTGACTTTC.

In this sample, this clonotype turned up many times. This rearrangement joins TRBV7-2 to TRBJ1-5; D uncertain. Trimming took 1 base from V and 5 from J, leaving 6 bases between them. CDR1 is SGHTA, CDR2 FQGNSA, per germline. The CDR3 totals 13 residues. DNA of the CDR3: TGTGCCAGCAGCTTAGGTGGCGATCAGCCCCAGCATTTT. Its translation is CASSLGGDQPQHF.

Regarding this clonotype: A much larger clonotype is one base distant, so this may be a read error. The chain employs TRBV20-1 and TRBJ1-2; perhaps TRBD1 as D (5 bases). This CDR3 contains 14 residues. With 4 bases removed from V and 0 bases from J, the gap between germline ends came to 12 bases. Germline V gene data show CDR1 as DFQATT and CDR2 as SNEGSKA (reference sequence). This CDR3 reads CSANPDKTNYGYTF. In nucleotides, the CDR3 is TGCAGTGCTAACCCGGACAAGACTAACTATGGCTACACCTTC.

The chain is built from TRBV2 and TRBJ1-6, with TRBD1 matching 7 bases. The V gene's germline CDR1 is SNHLY and CDR2 FYNNEI. V dropped 7 bases and J dropped 9; count of bases not matched to a gene: 18. There are 17 residues in the CDR3. For the CDR3, the DNA is TGTGCCAGCATCTCACCTCAAGGGGGCCCTGGGGTTTCACCCCTCCACTTT. Amino acids: CASISPQGGPGVSPLHF.

This clonotype was detected many times. The chain links TRBV28 to TRBJ1-5; 10 bases match TRBD1. CDR1 and CDR2 (germline): MDHEN, SYDVKM. J lost 6 bases, V lost 3 bases, and 5 bases had no gene match. The CDR3 consists of 15 residues. As DNA, the CDR3 is TGTGCCAGCAGTTTTGGACAGGGGGTATTTCAGCCCCAGCATTTT. Encoded protein: CASSFGQGVFQPQHF. Drawing the rest from reference TRBV28 and TRBJ1-5, the complete variable domain is DVKVTQSSRYLVKRTGEKVFLECVQDMDHENMFWYRQDPGLGLRLIYFSYDVKMKEKGDIPEGYSVSREKKERFSLILESASTNQTSMYLCASSFGQGVFQPQHFGDGTRLSIL.

The table lists this clonotype with many counts. The CDR3 DNA reads as TGCAGTGCTAGAGCACAGGACGATGAAAAACTGTTTTTT. Translation gives CSARAQDDEKLFF. The V and J genes are TRBV20-1 and TRBJ1-4, with D maybe TRBD1 (5 bases). CDR1 is DFQATT and CDR2 is SNEGSKA in the germline V gene (reference sequence). The CDR3 spans 13 residues. The ends were cut back, 1 base at V and 6 bases at J, with 9 bases in the middle.